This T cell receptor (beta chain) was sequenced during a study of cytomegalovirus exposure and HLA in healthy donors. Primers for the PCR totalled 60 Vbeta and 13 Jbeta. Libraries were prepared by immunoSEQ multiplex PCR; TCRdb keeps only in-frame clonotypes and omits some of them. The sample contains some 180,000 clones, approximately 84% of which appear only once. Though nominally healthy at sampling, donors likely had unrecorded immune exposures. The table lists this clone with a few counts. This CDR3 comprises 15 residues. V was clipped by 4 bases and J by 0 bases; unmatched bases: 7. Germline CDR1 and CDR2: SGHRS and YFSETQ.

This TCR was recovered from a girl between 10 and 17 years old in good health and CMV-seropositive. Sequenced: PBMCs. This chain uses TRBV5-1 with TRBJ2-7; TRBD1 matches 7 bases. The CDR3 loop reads CASSMEQGYSYEQYF. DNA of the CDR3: TGCGCCAGCAGCATGGAACAGGGGTACTCCTACGAGCAGTACTTC.